This record covers a single TCR beta chain. The approximately 20-31 mg bulk tissue piece was not sorted before simultaneous RNA and DNA extraction. This sample stems from a study of tumor-infiltrating lymphocytes in primary liver carcinoma. TCR beta cDNA was reverse-transcribed from about 500 ng of total RNA. The reaction used a constant-region primer and ProtoScript II reverse transcriptase. Three nested multiplex PCR rounds, a slightly modified ARM-PCR method, built the TCR beta libraries. TCRdb ran MiXCR on the multiplex PCR reads and lists one entry per CDR3 protein. Of some 190,000 distinct CDR3 sequences in the sample, 85% were seen once. The receptor comes from a man aged 40-50 years with primary liver carcinoma and hepatitis B virus infection. The sample comprised tumor tissue from primary liver carcinoma.

The CDR3 DNA sequence: TGTACCATCGGACAGGGGGTCGATGGCCAGACCTTC. Its protein is CTIGQGVDGQTF. The rearrangement links TRBV12-3 or TRBV12-4 to TRBJ1-2, with TRBD1 identical over 10 bases. This CDR3 is 12 amino acids long.